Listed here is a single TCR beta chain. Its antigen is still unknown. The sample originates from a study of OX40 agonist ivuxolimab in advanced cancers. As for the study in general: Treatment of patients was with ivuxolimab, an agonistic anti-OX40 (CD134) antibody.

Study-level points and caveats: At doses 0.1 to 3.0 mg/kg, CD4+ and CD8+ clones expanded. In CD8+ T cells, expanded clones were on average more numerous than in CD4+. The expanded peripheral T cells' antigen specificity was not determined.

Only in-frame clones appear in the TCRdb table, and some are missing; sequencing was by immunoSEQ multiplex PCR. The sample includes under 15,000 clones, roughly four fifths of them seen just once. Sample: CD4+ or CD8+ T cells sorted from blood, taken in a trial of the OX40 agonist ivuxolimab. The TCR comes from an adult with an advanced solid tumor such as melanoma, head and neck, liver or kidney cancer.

The CDR3 here is CASSLDPGGIYEQYF. DNA for the CDR3: TGTGCCAGCAGCTTAGATCCGGGGGGGATCTACGAGCAGTACTTC. The rearrangement uses TRBV11-2 and TRBJ2-7; 8 bases line up with TRBD2. V was clipped by 0 bases and J by 3 bases; unmatched bases: 4. The length of the CDR3 is 15 residues. Germline V CDR1 and CDR2: SGHAT, FQNNGV. Full variable domain (rest looked up from reference TRBV11-2 and TRBJ2-7): EAGVAQSPRYKIIEKRQSVAFWCNPISGHATLYWYQQILGQGPKLLIQFQNNGVVDDSQLPKDRFSAERLKGVDSTLKIQPAKLEDSAVYLCASSLDPGGIYEQYFGPGTRLTVT.